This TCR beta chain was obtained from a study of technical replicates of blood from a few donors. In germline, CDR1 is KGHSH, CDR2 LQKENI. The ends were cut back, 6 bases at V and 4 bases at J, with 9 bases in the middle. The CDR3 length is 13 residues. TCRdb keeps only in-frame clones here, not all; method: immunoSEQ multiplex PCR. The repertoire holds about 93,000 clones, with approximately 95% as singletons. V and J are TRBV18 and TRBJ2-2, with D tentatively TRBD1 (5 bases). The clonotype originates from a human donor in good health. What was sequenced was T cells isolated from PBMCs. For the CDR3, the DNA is TGTGCCAGCTCGCCAAGGGGCACCGGGGAGCTGTTTTTT. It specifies CASSPRGTGELFF.